This T cell receptor (beta chain) was recorded in a study of technical replicates of blood from a few donors. Only in-frame clones appear in the TCRdb table, and some are missing; sequencing was by immunoSEQ multiplex PCR. The profile shows about 72,000 clones, 92% of them singletons. The CDR3 is 18 residues long. V shed 0 bases, J shed 2 bases, and the junction held 14 bases outside the gene matches. The V gene's germline CDR1 is SQVTM and CDR2 ANQGSEA. Sequenced input: T cells isolated from PBMCs. The V call is TRBV29-1, the J call TRBJ2-3, with 7 bases that match TRBD2. This receptor was identified in a human donor in good health. The CDR3 sequence: CSVEDSRVVGLLTDTQYF. CDR3 coding DNA: TGCAGCGTTGAAGATAGTAGGGTCGTGGGACTACTCACAGATACGCAGTATTTT.